A selection of T cell receptor beta chains follows, all from one sample in a study of regulatory T cells in long-lasting Graves disease. TCRdb reprocessed the multiplex PCR reads with MiXCR, giving one entry per CDR3 protein. The profile shows some 450,000 distinct CDR3 sequences, around 24% of them singletons. This sample comprised peripheral blood mononuclear cells (PBMCs), obtained when the disease was refractory, from a patient treated with antithyroid drugs. Every receptor here comes from a female donor with Graves disease. Both conserved end residues are part of each CDR3. The D gene is left open where the match is weak. Some rows mark clone size as missing; the rest say once, few, many or name a class of expanded clone.

-,TRBJ2-2,many,TRBV20-1,TGCAGTGCCGAGGGAGAGGGTGATGGCACCGGGGAGCTGTTTTTT,CSAEGEGDGTGELFF
-,TRBJ2-7,-,TRBV29-1,TGCAGCGTTGACGGACAGGTCGGGAGGGAGCAGTACTTC,CSVDGQVGREQYF
-,TRBJ2-7,-,TRBV6-5,TGTGCCAGCAGTTACACGGTCAAACTAAACGTCCCCTACGAGCAGTACTTC,CASSYTVKLNVPYEQYF
-,TRBJ2-5,many,TRBV12-3/TRBV12-4,TGTGCCAGCGGGTCCGACGGGACCATCCAAGAGACCCAGTACTTC,CASGSDGTIQETQYF
-,TRBJ1-2,many,TRBV12-3/TRBV12-4,TGTGCCAGCAGTCGGCGACACCTGCTAGCTAACTATGGCTACACCTTC,CASSRRHLLANYGYTF
-,TRBJ1-6,-,TRBV6-1,TGTGCCAGTCTCCCCCGACAGGCGAGCTCCTATAATTCACCCCTCCACTTT,CASLPRQASSYNSPLHF
TRBD2,TRBJ2-7,-,TRBV2,TGTGCCAGCAGGGGTATAGCGGGAGTTATCAACGAGCAGTACTTC,CASRGIAGVINEQYF
TRBD1,TRBJ2-2,few,TRBV5-1,TGCGCCAGCAGCGTTGACAGGGGAATCACCGGGGAGCTGTTTTTT,CASSVDRGITGELFF
-,TRBJ1-5,few,TRBV19,TGTGCCAGTAGTTTCGGGGAGGGGAGACAGCCCCAGCATTTT,CASSFGEGRQPQHF
-,TRBJ2-7,-,TRBV30,TGTGCCTGGAGTTCCGGGACCTACGAGCAGTACTTC,CAWSSGTYEQYF
TRBD2,TRBJ2-7,few,TRBV11-2,TGTGCCAGCACCGGGACTAGCGGGAGACACGAGCAGTACTTC,CASTGTSGRHEQYF
-,TRBJ1-1,many,TRBV10-3,TGTGCCATCAGTGCCAGGGAGAGGAACACTGAAGCTTTCTTT,CAISARERNTEAFF
TRBD1,TRBJ2-4,many,TRBV28,TGTGCCAGCAGTTTTTCTTTCTTAGGGACAGGAGCCAAAAACATTCAGTACTTC,CASSFSFLGTGAKNIQYF
TRBD2,TRBJ2-7,-,TRBV5-4,TGTGCCAGCAGCTCCGGACTAGCGGGCGGGCTGTCCTACGAGCAGTACTTC,CASSSGLAGGLSYEQYF
-,TRBJ2-7,few,TRBV20-1,TGCAGTGCTAGAGCGGACAATTACGAGCAGTACTTC,CSARADNYEQYF
-,TRBJ1-2,few,TRBV6-4,TGTGCCAGCAGTGAAATACACAGGGCGGGTAACTATGGCTACACCTTC,CASSEIHRAGNYGYTF
TRBD1,TRBJ2-7,-,TRBV10-3,TGTGCCATCAGTGAGTTACCGGGACAGGGTTCCTCCGAGCAGTACTTC,CAISELPGQGSSEQYF
-,TRBJ2-5,-,TRBV4-2,TGTGCCAGCAGCCAGCCCCCCGACCGAGCGGGTGTCCAAGAGACCCAGTACTTC,CASSQPPDRAGVQETQYF
TRBD1,TRBJ2-7,-,TRBV10-3,TGTGCCATCAGTGAGAACCGGGACAGGGACTACGAGCAGTACTTC,CAISENRDRDYEQYF
-,TRBJ2-7,few,TRBV9,TGTGCCAGCAGCCCGTCAGGCCTCTACGAGCAGTACTTC,CASSPSGLYEQYF
TRBD1,TRBJ2-2,-,TRBV27,TGTGCCAGCAGGCTGGACAGGGACACCGGGGAGCTGTTTTTT,CASRLDRDTGELFF
TRBD2,TRBJ2-1,-,TRBV9,TGTGCCAGCAGCACAGGGACTAGCGGGTCGCACAATGAGCAGTTCTTC,CASSTGTSGSHNEQFF
-,TRBJ2-4,many,TRBV28,TGTGCCAGCGAGGGTCTATCTGAAAACATTCAGTACTTC,CASEGLSENIQYF
-,TRBJ1-1,-,TRBV18,TGTGCCAGCTCACTCGACAGACAGAACACTGAAGCTTTCTTT,CASSLDRQNTEAFF
-,TRBJ1-5,-,TRBV6-9,TGTGCCAGCAGTTACGTCCTTAATCAGCCCCAGCATTTT,CASSYVLNQPQHF
-,TRBJ1-2,many,TRBV2,TGTGCCATACCAAATTACAGGAAAGTGCCATATGGCTACACCTTC,CAIPNYRKVPYGYTF
TRBD1,TRBJ1-5,many,TRBV25-1,TGTGCCAGCAGTGAATCAGGGGGACTAGGTCAGCCCCAGCATTTT,CASSESGGLGQPQHF
-,TRBJ2-7,-,TRBV29-1,TGCAGCGTGAATACAGGGAACTACGAGCAGTACTTC,CSVNTGNYEQYF
-,TRBJ2-7,many,TRBV28,TGTGCCAGCCTTACGAACTCCCGGACGGTGGAATACGAGCAGTACTTC,CASLTNSRTVEYEQYF
-,TRBJ2-4,few,TRBV15,TGTGCCACCAGCAGGTTCGCCGTAGCCAAAAACATTCAGTACTTC,CATSRFAVAKNIQYF
-,TRBJ2-7,many,TRBV28,TGTGCCAGCAGTTTAACCGGGACCGGTACCTACGAGCAGTACTTC,CASSLTGTGTYEQYF
-,TRBJ2-7,few,TRBV3-1,TGTGCCAGCAGCCAAGCAGAGGGATCTTACTACGAGCAGTACTTC,CASSQAEGSYYEQYF
-,TRBJ1-2,many,TRBV27,TGTGCCAGCAGTTTATCGGGGACGGGCTACACCTTC,CASSLSGTGYTF
-,TRBJ2-6,many,TRBV7-9,TGTGCCAGCAGCTCACCAGGAGGACGGGCCAACGTCCTGACTTTC,CASSSPGGRANVLTF
-,TRBJ2-3,-,TRBV7-3,TGTGCCAGCAGCGCGATGAGAACAGATACGCAGTATTTT,CASSAMRTDTQYF
-,TRBJ1-1,many,TRBV27,TGTGCCAGCAGTTTATCGGACAGAGTAATTGAAGCTTTCTTT,CASSLSDRVIEAFF
-,TRBJ2-5,many,TRBV6-1,TGTGCCAGCAGTGAATGGCCAGGGGCGGAGGGAAAAGAGACCCAGTACTTC,CASSEWPGAEGKETQYF
-,TRBJ1-2,many,TRBV2,TGTGCCAGCACACAGGGTAGCTATGGCTACACCTTC,CASTQGSYGYTF
TRBD2,TRBJ2-7,few,TRBV20-1,TGCAGCTCACCCCTTAGCGGGAGTCGTAACGAGCAGTACTTC,CSSPLSGSRNEQYF
-,TRBJ1-2,many,TRBV5-1,TGTGCCAGCAGCTTGGGGCAGTATGGCTACACCTTC,CASSLGQYGYTF
-,TRBJ2-1,-,TRBV10-3,TGTGCCATCAGTGAGTCCCGTGGGACCTACAATGAGCAGTTCTTC,CAISESRGTYNEQFF
-,TRBJ2-2,-,TRBV9,TGTGCCAGCAGCGTAGATGGGACCCGGGAGCTGTTTTTT,CASSVDGTRELFF
-,TRBJ2-2,few,TRBV10-3,TGTGCCATCAGCACGGACACCGGGGAGCTGTTTTTT,CAISTDTGELFF
TRBD1,TRBJ1-2,few,TRBV5-5,TGTGCCAGCAGGGCGCCCGGGACAGGGGTTCGGAACTATGGCTACACCTTC,CASRAPGTGVRNYGYTF
-,TRBJ2-5,many,TRBV6-1,TGTGCCAGCAGTGAAGCCCAGACCCAGTACTTC,CASSEAQTQYF
-,TRBJ2-7,many,TRBV28,TGTGCCAGCAGCCAACGGAGGGTCGAACTCAAGCAGTACTTC,CASSQRRVELKQYF
TRBD1,TRBJ1-4,many,TRBV9,TGTGCCAGCAGCCTACGCAGGGGGCCTGGTGAAAAACTGTTTTTT,CASSLRRGPGEKLFF
TRBD1,TRBJ2-7,few,TRBV19,TGTGCCAGTAGTATCCAAACCCAGGGGACAGGGAGCTCCTACGAGCAGTACTTC,CASSIQTQGTGSSYEQYF
-,TRBJ1-1,many,TRBV6-5,TGTGCCAGCAGTTACTCCACAACGGGTGAAGCTTTCTTT,CASSYSTTGEAFF
-,TRBJ1-5,many,TRBV28,TGTGCCAGCAATCCCTTTCGGGAGGGCAATCAGCCCCAGCATTTT,CASNPFREGNQPQHF
-,TRBJ2-4,-,TRBV29-1,TGCAGCGTCGCAGGGGGGCTGGGGAACATTCAGTGCTTC,CSVAGGLGNIQCF